This T cell receptor beta chain was identified in a study of radiotherapy plus CTLA-4 blockade in lung cancer. Study-level background: Objective responses emerged in roughly 20% of patients, and roughly 28% attained disease control.

Here immunoSEQ multiplex PCR was the method, and the copy in TCRdb shows in-frame clones only, minus some. The sample includes some 110,000 clones, more than 75% seen only once; the top ten take around 3%. Ipilimumab-mediated CTLA-4 blockade plus focal radiation was given to patients having chemo-refractory metastatic non-small-cell lung cancer. Study-wide results and limits: Tumor-derived TCR clones expanded in blood after radiotherapy plus ipilimumab.

This clone was seen more than once but under ten times. Its cognate antigen is unknown. Here the sequenced sample was peripheral blood, taken from a patient treated with radiotherapy plus ipilimumab. The source of this sequence is a human donor with non-small cell lung cancer that progressed on radiotherapy plus ipilimumab. Some clones in this sample may be carry-over from other donors' samples.

Written as DNA, the CDR3 is TGTGCCAGCAGCTTAGTAGGGATCCAAGAGACCCAGTACTTC. Its translation: CASSLVGIQETQYF. This chain links TRBV5-8 with TRBJ2-5; no firm D call. V shed 2 bases and J shed 1 base, with 9 bases lying between them. The CDR3 sequence is 14 residues long. The germline gives CDR1 SGHTS, CDR2 YDEGEE.